This T cell receptor beta chain comes out of a study of cytomegalovirus exposure and HLA in healthy donors. The protocol was immunoSEQ multiplex PCR, while the TCRdb copy is restricted to in-frame clones and leaves out a portion. The data contain about 120,000 clones, approximately 94% of them singletons. CDR1 and CDR2 from the germline V gene are SGHRS and YFSETQ. With 4 bases clipped from V and 3 bases from J, the junction kept 8 bases outside the gene matches. CDR3 length: 17 amino acids. The J gene is TRBJ2-7, the V gene TRBV5-1; 15 bases fit TRBD2. The TCR originated in a man between 18 and 35 years old in good health and CMV-seronegative. The specimen was PBMCs. The CDR3 is CASSPAQGLAGGYEQYF. For the CDR3, the DNA is TGCGCCAGCAGCCCCGCCCAGGGACTAGCGGGAGGCTACGAGCAGTACTTC.